This TCR beta chain originates from a study of memory CD4+ T cells and cytomegalovirus serostatus (dated by TCRdb to about 2019). Regarding the study in general: A total of roughly 35 healthy Belgian adults, of whom 9 were CMV seropositive and approximately 25 were CMV seronegative, were included in the cohort. The study sequenced CD4+ memory TCRbeta repertoires of a Belgian cohort with known cytomegalovirus serostatus to replicate a published TCR-based CMV serostatus classifier.

A FACSAria II was used to sort memory CD4+ T cells, defined as single viable CD3+CD4+CD8-CD45RO+ cells. CMV serostatus was determined with a Roche Elecsys assay detecting serum IgG against CMV pp150, pp28, p38 and p52. After thawing, total CD4+ T cells were enriched by positive selection with CD4 magnetic microbeads. The samples came from a different study that was designed specifically to examine the CD4+ T cell memory repertoire. Peripheral blood mononuclear cells were isolated and cryopreserved according to standard operating procedures, and serum was kept at -80 degrees C. Staining used CD3-PerCP (BW264/56), CD4-APC (RPA-T4), CD45RO-PE (UCHT1) and CD8-Pacific Orange (3B5) antibodies, with Sytox blue excluding non-viable cells. The CDR3 spans 14 residues, from the cysteine through the phenylalanine. Just the 42-base CDR3 DNA is kept, in frame starting at base 1. Trimming removed 3 bases from V and 1 base from J, leaving 10 bases between the germline ends. The germline V gene (reference sequence) gives CDR1 as SGHAT and CDR2 as FQDESV.

Of note for this clone: The antigen it recognizes is unknown. Per-base qualities were not stored, and no clone one base away is much larger.

Genomic DNA was extracted from sorted cells with the Quick-DNA Microprep Kit. Amplification of TCRbeta DNA was done with the immunoSEQ hsTCRbeta kit, following the protocol from the manufacturer. TCRbeta libraries were sequenced on an Illumina MiSeq instrument. The authors' pipeline ran thus. Once out-of-frame sequences had been removed, about 2,000,000 distinct TCRbeta sequences were left, which works out to an average of roughly 70,000 per individual. Two values were used to score each individual: the count of over 150 previously reported CMV-associated TCRbeta sequences and the total count of productive distinct TCRbeta sequences. A beta-binomial model was reimplemented in Python, and random forests from scikit-learn, run with default parameters, were trained on data from the US cohort. Classifier performance on the Belgian cohort was summarized as median AUC with percentile confidence intervals calculated over 10,000 bootstrap iterations. TCRdb retrieved this table from immuneACCESS and kept in-frame rearrangements only. Not all clones are present; in checked studies, unresolved V genes account for under half, and no reason is known for the remainder. Clone size and the V and J calls come from that table; the DNA yielded D and trimming. The sample table lists 55,000 or so clones, around four fifths of them with a count of one. 2% of the sample is taken by the ten largest.

Broader findings and caveats from the paper: Among the 150 or so previously reported CMV-associated TCRbeta sequences, 67 showed up in the CD4+ memory repertoires, with each one found in between one and five individuals. Only CD4+CD45RO+ memory cells were sequenced, in contrast to the original study, which included naive and memory CD4+ and CD8+ populations. For predicting CMV serostatus, the median bootstrapped AUC was about 0.94 using the original framework and about 0.9 using a US-trained random forest. On the Belgian cohort, the classifier based on the original framework reached a median bootstrapped AUC of approximately 0.94, with a 95% CI of 0.76-1.00. The results were read as suggesting that the CMV-associated TCR signature is, for the most part, present in the CD4+ memory repertoire.

The V gene is TRBV11-1 and the J gene is TRBJ2-7; TRBD2 is possibly the D segment (6 matching bases). This receptor was identified in an adult in good health and CMV-seropositive. The sample consisted of memory CD4+ T cells from blood. This receptor has the CDR3 CASSFVRGSYEQYF. The nucleotide sequence is given as TGTGCCAGCAGCTTTGTTCGGGGGTCCTACGAGCAGTACTTC.